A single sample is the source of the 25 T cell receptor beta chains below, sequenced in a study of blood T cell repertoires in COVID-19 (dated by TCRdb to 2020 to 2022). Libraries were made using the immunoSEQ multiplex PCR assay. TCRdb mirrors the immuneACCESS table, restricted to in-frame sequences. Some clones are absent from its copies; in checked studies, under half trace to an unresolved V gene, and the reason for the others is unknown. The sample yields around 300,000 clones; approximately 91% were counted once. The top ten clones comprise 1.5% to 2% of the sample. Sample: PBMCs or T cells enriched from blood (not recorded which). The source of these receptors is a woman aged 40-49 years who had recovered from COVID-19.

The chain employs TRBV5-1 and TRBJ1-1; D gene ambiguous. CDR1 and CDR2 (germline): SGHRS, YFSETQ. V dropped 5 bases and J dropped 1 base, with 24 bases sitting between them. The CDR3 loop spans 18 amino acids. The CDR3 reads CASRVSPGISERNTEAFF. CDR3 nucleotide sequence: TGCGCCAGCAGGGTAAGCCCCGGGATCTCGGAAAGGAACACTGAAGCTTTCTTT.

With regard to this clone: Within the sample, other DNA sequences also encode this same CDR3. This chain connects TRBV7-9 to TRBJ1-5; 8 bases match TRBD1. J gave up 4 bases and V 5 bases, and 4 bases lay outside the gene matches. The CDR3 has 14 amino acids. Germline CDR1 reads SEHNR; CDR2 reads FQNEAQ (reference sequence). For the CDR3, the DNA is TGTGCCAGCAGCCTAACAGGGGGGAATCAGCCCCAGCATTTT. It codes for CASSLTGGNQPQHF.

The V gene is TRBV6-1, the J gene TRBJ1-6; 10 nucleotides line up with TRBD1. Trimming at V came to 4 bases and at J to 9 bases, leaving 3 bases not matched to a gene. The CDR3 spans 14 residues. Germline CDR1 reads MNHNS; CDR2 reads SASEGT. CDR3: CASSATGGRSPLHF. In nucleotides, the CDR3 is TGTGCCAGCAGTGCGACAGGGGGCCGTTCACCCCTCCACTTT.

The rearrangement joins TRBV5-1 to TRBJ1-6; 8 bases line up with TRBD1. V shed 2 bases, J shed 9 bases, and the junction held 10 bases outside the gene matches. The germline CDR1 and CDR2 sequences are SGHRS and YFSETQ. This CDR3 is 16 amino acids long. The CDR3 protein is CASSFQGAGVGSPLHF. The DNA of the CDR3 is TGCGCCAGCAGCTTCCAGGGGGCCGGGGTAGGTTCACCCCTCCACTTT.

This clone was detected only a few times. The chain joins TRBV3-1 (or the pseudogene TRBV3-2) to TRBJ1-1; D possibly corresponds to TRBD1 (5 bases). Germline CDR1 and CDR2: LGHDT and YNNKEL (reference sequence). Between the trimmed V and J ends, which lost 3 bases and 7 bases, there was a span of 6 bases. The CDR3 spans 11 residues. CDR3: CASSHGGEAFF. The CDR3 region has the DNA TGTGCCAGCAGCCACGGGGGTGAAGCTTTCTTT.

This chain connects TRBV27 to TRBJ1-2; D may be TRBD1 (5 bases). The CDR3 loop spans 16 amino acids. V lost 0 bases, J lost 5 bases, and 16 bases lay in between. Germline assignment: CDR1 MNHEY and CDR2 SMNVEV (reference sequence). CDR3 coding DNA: TGTGCCAGCAGTTTATCCGGCCGACAGTCCCCTTATGGCTACACCTTC. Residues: CASSLSGRQSPYGYTF.

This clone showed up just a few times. The CDR3 spells CASSYSPGANTGELFF. Written as DNA, the CDR3 is TGTGCCAGCAGTTACTCACCGGGAGCTAACACCGGGGAGCTGTTTTTT. This rearrangement joins TRBV6-5 to TRBJ2-2; TRBD2 might be the D (6 bases). Trimming removed 0 bases at V and 2 bases at J, with 10 bases between. The germline V gene encodes CDR1 MNHEY and CDR2 SVGAGI. CDR3 length: 16 residues.

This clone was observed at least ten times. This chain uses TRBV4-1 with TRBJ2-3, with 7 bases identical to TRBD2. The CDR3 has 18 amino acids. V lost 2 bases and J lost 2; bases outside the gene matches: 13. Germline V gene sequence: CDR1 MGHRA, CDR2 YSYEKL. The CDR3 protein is CASSQPGLGRGTTDTQYF. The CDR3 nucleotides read TGCGCCAGCAGCCAACCCGGTTTAGGGCGGGGGACCACAGATACGCAGTATTTT.

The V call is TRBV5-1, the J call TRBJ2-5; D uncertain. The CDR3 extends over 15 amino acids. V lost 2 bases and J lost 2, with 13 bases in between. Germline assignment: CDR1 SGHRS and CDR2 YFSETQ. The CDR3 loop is CASSLRNFKQETQYF. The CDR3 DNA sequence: TGCGCCAGCAGCTTACGAAACTTTAAACAAGAGACCCAGTACTTC.

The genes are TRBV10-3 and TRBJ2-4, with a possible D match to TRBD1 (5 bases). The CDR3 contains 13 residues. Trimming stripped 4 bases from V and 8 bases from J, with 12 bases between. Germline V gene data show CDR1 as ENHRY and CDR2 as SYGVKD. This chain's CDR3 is CAISGGDHYIQYF. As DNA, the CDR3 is TGTGCCATCAGTGGGGGCGACCATTACATTCAGTACTTC.

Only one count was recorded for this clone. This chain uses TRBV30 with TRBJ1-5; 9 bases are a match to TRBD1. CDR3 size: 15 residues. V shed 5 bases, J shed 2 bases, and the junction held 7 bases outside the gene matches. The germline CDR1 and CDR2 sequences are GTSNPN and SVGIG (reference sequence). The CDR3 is CAWGNRGLGNQPQHF. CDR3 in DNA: TGTGCCTGGGGGAACAGGGGGCTCGGCAATCAGCCCCAGCATTTT. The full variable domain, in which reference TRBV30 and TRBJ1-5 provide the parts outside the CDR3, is SQTIHQWPATLVQPVGSPLSLECTVEGTSNPNLYWYRQAAGRGLQLLFYSVGIGQISSEVPQNLSASRPQDRQFILSSKKLLLSDSGFYLCAWGNRGLGNQPQHFGDGTRLSIL.

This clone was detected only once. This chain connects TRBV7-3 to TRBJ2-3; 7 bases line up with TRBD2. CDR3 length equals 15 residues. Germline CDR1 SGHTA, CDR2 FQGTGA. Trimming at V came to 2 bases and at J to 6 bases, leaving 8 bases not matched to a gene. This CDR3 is CASSLVPGGLDTQYF. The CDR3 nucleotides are TGTGCCAGCAGCTTAGTACCGGGGGGACTTGATACGCAGTATTTT.

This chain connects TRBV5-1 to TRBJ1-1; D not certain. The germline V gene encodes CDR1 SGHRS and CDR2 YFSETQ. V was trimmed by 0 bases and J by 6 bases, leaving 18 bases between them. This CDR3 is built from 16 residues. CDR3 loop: CASSLASTLNSAEAFF. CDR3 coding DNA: TGCGCCAGCAGCTTGGCCTCTACCCTAAATAGCGCTGAAGCTTTCTTT.

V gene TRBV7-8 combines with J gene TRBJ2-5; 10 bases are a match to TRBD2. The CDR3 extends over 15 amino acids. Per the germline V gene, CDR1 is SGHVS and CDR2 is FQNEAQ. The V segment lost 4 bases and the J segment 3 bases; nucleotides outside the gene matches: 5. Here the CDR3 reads CASSSRSGREETQYF. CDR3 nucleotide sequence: TGTGCCAGCAGCTCCCGAAGCGGGAGGGAAGAGACCCAGTACTTC. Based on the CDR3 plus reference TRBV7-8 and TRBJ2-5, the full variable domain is GAGVSQSPRYKVAKRGQDVALRCDPISGHVSLFWYQQALGQGPEFLTYFQNEAQLDKSGLPSDRFFAERPEGSVSTLKIQRTQQEDSAVYLCASSSRSGREETQYFGPGTRLLVL.

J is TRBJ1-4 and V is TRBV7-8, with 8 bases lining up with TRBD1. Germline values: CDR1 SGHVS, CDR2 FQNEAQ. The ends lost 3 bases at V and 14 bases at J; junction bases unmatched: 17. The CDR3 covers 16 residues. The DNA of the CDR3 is TGTGCCAGCAGCTTCGAGACAGGGGTCCAAATAGATATGCTGTTTTTT. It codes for CASSFETGVQIDMLFF.

Written as DNA, the CDR3 is TGTGCCAGCAGCAAGACAGGGGACGCCGCAAAACTGTTTTTT. Its protein is CASSKTGDAAKLFF. The rearrangement joins TRBV7-2 to TRBJ1-4; 8 positions match TRBD1. Germline CDR1 SGHTA, CDR2 FQGNSA. With V trimmed by 5 bases and J by 10 bases, 9 bases remained unmatched. This CDR3 contains 14 residues.

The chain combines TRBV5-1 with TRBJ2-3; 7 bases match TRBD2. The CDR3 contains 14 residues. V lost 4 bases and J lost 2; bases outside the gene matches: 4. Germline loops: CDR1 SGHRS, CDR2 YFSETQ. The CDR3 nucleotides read TGCGCCAGCAGCCCTAGCGGATACACAGATACGCAGTATTTT. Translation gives CASSPSGYTDTQYF.

CDR3: CASSYAQDRNTEAFF. The CDR3, as DNA: TGTGCCAGCAGTTACGCCCAAGACAGAAACACTGAAGCTTTCTTT. The chain employs TRBV6-5 and TRBJ1-1, with TRBD1 as a possible D gene (5 bases). This CDR3 contains 15 residues. V dropped 2 bases and J dropped 2 bases, with 12 bases sitting between them. CDR1 and CDR2 from the germline V gene are MNHEY and SVGAGI.

This CDR3 is CSASEPATGAETQYF. Written as DNA, the CDR3 is TGCAGTGCTAGTGAACCCGCGACAGGGGCGGAGACCCAGTACTTC. The chain carries TRBV20-1 and TRBJ2-5; 8 bases line up with TRBD1. The length of the CDR3 is 15 residues. Germline V lookup: CDR1 DFQATT, CDR2 SNEGSKA (reference sequence). Trimming cost V 3 bases and J 5 bases; bases outside gene matches: 11.

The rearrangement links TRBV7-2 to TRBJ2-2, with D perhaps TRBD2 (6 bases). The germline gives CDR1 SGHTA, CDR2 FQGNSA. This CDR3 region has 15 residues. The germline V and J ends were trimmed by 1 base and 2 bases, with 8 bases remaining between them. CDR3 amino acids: CASSLGGVNTGELFF. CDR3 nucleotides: TGTGCCAGCAGCTTAGGCGGGGTCAACACCGGGGAGCTGTTTTTT.

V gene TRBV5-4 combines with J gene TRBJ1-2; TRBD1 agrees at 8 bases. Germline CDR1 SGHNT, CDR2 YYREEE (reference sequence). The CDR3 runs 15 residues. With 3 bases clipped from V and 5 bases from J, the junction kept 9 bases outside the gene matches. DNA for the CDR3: TGTGCCAGCAGCTCCACGACAGGGGACAAGTATGGCTACACCTTC. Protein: CASSSTTGDKYGYTF.

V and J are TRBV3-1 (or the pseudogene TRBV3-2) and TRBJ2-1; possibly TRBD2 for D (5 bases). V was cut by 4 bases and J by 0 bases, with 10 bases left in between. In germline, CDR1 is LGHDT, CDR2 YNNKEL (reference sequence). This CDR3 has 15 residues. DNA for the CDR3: TGTGCCAGCAGCCCGGACTTCAGCTCCTACAATGAGCAGTTCTTC. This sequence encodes CASSPDFSSYNEQFF.

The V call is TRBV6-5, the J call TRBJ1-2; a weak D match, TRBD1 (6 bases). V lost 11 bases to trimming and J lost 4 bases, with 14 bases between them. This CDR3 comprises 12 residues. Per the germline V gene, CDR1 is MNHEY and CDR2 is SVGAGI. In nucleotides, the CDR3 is TGTGCCGTTCACAGGGTACCCTATGGCTACACCTTC. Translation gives CAVHRVPYGYTF.

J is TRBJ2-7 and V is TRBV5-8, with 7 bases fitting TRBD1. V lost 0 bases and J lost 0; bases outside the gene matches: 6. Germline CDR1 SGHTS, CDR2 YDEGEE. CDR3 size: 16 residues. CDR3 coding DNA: TGTGCCAGCAGCTTGGCAGGACAGGCCAACTCCTACGAGCAGTACTTC. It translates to CASSLAGQANSYEQYF. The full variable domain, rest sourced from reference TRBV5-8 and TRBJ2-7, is EAGVTQSPTHLIKTRGQQATLRCSPISGHTSVYWYQQALGLGLQFLLWYDEGEERNRGNFPPRFSGRQFPNYSSELNVNALELEDSALYLCASSLAGQANSYEQYFGPGTRLTVT.

CDR3 sequence reads: CASSLRRAGNTIYF. The CDR3 DNA follows: TGTGCCAGCAGCCTTCGCCGGGCTGGAAACACCATATATTTT. The V and J genes are TRBV5-6 and TRBJ1-3; D gene unclear. CDR3 length equals 14 residues. CDR1 SGHDT and CDR2 YYEEEE come from the germline V gene. Deletions cut 4 bases from V and 2 bases from J, with 10 bases between.